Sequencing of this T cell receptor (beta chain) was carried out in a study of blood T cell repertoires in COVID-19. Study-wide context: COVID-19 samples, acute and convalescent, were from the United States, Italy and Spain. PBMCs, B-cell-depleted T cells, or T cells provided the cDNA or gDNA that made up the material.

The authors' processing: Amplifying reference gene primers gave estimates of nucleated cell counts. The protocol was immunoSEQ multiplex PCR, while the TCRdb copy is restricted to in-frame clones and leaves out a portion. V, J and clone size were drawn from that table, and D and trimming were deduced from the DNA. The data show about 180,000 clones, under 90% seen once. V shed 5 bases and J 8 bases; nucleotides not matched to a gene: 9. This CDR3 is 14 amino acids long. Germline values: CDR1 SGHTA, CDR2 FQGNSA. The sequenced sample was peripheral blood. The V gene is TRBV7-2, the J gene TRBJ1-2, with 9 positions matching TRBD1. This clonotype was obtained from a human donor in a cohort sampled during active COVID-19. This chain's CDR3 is CASSMPGQGYGYTF. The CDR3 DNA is TGTGCCAGCAGCATGCCGGGACAGGGATACGGCTACACCTTC.